Included here is one T cell receptor (beta chain) sequence, with context. This entry comes from a study of metastatic and nonmetastatic thyroid tumors. TCRdb re-analyzed the PCR reads through MiXCR. The sample carries 10,000 to 13,000 clones, around 40% recorded once. Patients were all untreated before their thyroid surgery. The V segment lost 6 bases and the J segment 4 bases; nucleotides outside the gene matches: 6. CDR1 and CDR2 from the germline V gene are ENHRY and SYGVKD. There are 14 residues in the CDR3. What was sequenced was tumor tissue. The chain uses TRBV10-3 and TRBJ2-1, with TRBD2 matching over 7 bases. The receptor's source is a female donor with papillary thyroid cancer or a benign thyroid nodule (not recorded which). Some clones in this sample may be carry-over from other donors' samples. This CDR3 is CAIRGEGPYNEQFF. The CDR3 DNA sequence: TGTGCCATCAGGGGGGAGGGCCCGTACAATGAGCAGTTCTTC.